A selection of T cell receptor beta chains follows, all from one sample in a study of cytomegalovirus exposure and HLA in healthy donors. TCRdb's copy holds only in-frame clones and misses some; the assay was immunoSEQ multiplex PCR. This table holds approximately 92,000 clones, about four fifths found once. Sequenced: PBMCs. Source of these receptors: a woman aged 70 to 79 in good health and CMV-seropositive. Each CDR3 is given with its conserved first and last residue. A D gene is named only where the DNA matches it firmly. Part of the rows lack a size; the others show once, few, many or a class for expanded clones.

D gene	clone size	J gene	V gene	CDR3 protein	CDR3 DNA
TRBD2	NA	TRBJ2-7	TRBV27	CASSFLAGGPSYEQYF	TGTGCCAGCAGTTTCCTAGCGGGAGGGCCTAGCTACGAGCAGTACTTC
NA	NA	TRBJ1-3	TRBV11-2	CASSSRDGRSGNTIYF	TGTGCCAGCAGCTCCCGGGATGGGCGCTCTGGAAACACCATATATTTT
NA	NA	TRBJ1-4	TRBV28	CASRTTEGHEKLFF	TGTGCCAGCAGAACGACAGAAGGACATGAAAAACTGTTTTTT
NA	NA	TRBJ2-1	TRBV5-5	CASSFSGNNEQFF	TGTGCCAGCAGTTTTAGCGGAAACAATGAGCAGTTCTTC
NA	NA	TRBJ1-1	TRBV7-3	CASSKDRNTEAFF	TGTGCCAGCAGTAAAGACAGAAACACTGAAGCTTTCTTT
NA	NA	TRBJ2-1	TRBV6-5	CASSHSPHLNNEQFF	TGTGCCAGCAGCCACAGTCCCCACCTTAACAATGAGCAGTTCTTC
NA	NA	TRBJ1-1	TRBV15	CATSSRQGTEAFF	TGTGCCACCAGCTCGCGCCAGGGAACTGAAGCTTTCTTT
TRBD1	NA	TRBJ1-4	TRBV18	CASSQQGRDEKLFF	TGTGCCAGCTCACAACAGGGGCGGGATGAAAAACTGTTTTTT
NA	NA	TRBJ1-2	TRBV19	CASSIRDYGYTF	TGTGCCAGTAGTATCCGGGATTATGGCTACACCTTC
TRBD1	few	TRBJ1-1	TRBV4-3	CASSLGQSNTEAFF	TGCGCCAGCAGCCTGGGACAGTCGAACACTGAAGCTTTCTTT
TRBD1	NA	TRBJ1-1	TRBV6-1	CASSDKRTGTLGTEAFF	TGTGCCAGCAGTGATAAAAGGACAGGGACACTTGGCACTGAAGCTTTCTTT
NA	once	TRBJ1-3	TRBV5-5	CASSLDRILSGSTIYF	TGTGCCAGCAGCTTGGACAGGATACTCTCTGGAAGCACCATATATTTT
TRBD2	NA	TRBJ2-1	TRBV18	CASSPRGLAGGHEQFF	TGTGCCAGCTCACCACGTGGGCTAGCGGGAGGGCATGAGCAGTTCTTC
TRBD2	NA	TRBJ2-3	TRBV5-1	CASSLTSGIHTDTQYF	TGCGCCAGCAGCTTGACTAGCGGGATTCACACAGATACGCAGTATTTT
TRBD2	once	TRBJ2-7	TRBV2	CASREGAGRAQGEQYF	TGTGCCAGCAGAGAAGGAGCTGGGAGGGCCCAAGGCGAGCAGTACTTC
NA	NA	TRBJ2-7	TRBV5-8	CASSLWEQGLYEQYF	TGTGCCAGCAGCTTGTGGGAACAGGGCCTTTACGAGCAGTACTTC
TRBD1	NA	TRBJ1-5	TRBV6-6	CASRPGQEIYQPQHF	TGTGCCAGCCGTCCGGGACAGGAGATTTATCAGCCCCAGCATTTT
NA	NA	TRBJ2-7	TRBV28	CASSFYGGKFEQYF	TGTGCCAGCAGTTTTTATGGGGGCAAATTCGAGCAGTACTTC
NA	NA	TRBJ2-3	TRBV2	CASRFTLTDTDTQYF	TGTGCCAGCCGATTTACTCTGACAGACACAGATACGCAGTATTTT
NA	NA	TRBJ1-6	TRBV19	CASSIQWGLNNSPLHF	TGTGCCAGTAGTATTCAGTGGGGCCTGAATAATTCACCCCTCCACTTT